This TCR beta chain derives from a study of T-cell reconstitution after alpha-beta-depleted transplantation in children (dated by TCRdb to 2015 to 2016). Notes on the research overall: Using TCR repertoire profiling, the study quantitatively followed how T-cell immune reconstitution unfolded in children after TCRalphabeta/CD19-depleted allogeneic hematopoietic cell transplantation.

According to the study, the label for this sample's treatment or condition signals: allogeneic hematopoietic cell transplantation with graft depleted of TCRalphabeta T cells and CD19 B cells. Transplant recipients were children who received TCRalphabeta/CD19-depleted allogeneic hematopoietic cell grafts. The investigation overall reported the following: Over subsequent months, a decline in hyperexpanded clone frequencies was noted, and after one year, T-cell counts and TCRbeta diversity were mostly ascribed to newly produced T cells. About two months after transplant, the apparently early recovery of alphabetaT-cell counts reportedly depended on just several hundred clones that had expanded rapidly and came from non-depleted graft cells. In some patients, the high TCRbeta diversity seen at day 60 was put down to recipient T cells and intrathymic progenitors that had survived conditioning.

CDR1 and CDR2, per the germline V gene (reference sequence), are SEHNR and FQNEAQ. Reading from cysteine to phenylalanine, the CDR3 counts 12 amino acids. CDR3 DNA only is kept here, 36 bases in frame from base 1. The V and J ends are trimmed by 5 bases and 4 bases, leaving 6 bases between them. This clonotype has just a few counts. The antigen it recognizes is unknown. Base quality data are lacking; no much larger clone is found one base away. Library creation used PCR. The sequencer listed for this sample is Illumina HiSeq 2500. TCR libraries were prepared with molecular barcoding, using unique molecular identifiers to normalize TCRbeta repertoire quantification. The public reads were reanalyzed by TCRdb: fastp trimming at Q25, MiXCR alignment, in-frame beta chains only. A single entry per CDR3 protein holds the most common genes and DNA from its merged rows. Across this sample there are 350,000 to 500,000 distinct CDR3 sequences, with over 40% seen only once. Clones ranked in the top ten supply roughly 27% of the sample.

Sequencing used PBMCs, obtained before TCRalphabeta/CD19-depleted stem cell transplant. This clonotype was sampled from a girl aged 2-10 years with aplastic anemia, due to receive a stem cell transplant. This chain is built from TRBV7-9 and TRBJ1-5, with the D gene not clear enough to name. CDR3 loop: CASSVENQPQHF. The nucleotides are TGTGCCAGCAGCGTAGAGAATCAGCCCCAGCATTTT.